Listed below are T cell receptor beta chains from one sample, sequenced in a study of beta chain features in type 1 diabetes. The table came from immunoSEQ multiplex PCR; TCRdb's copy has only in-frame clones and leaves some out. The sample has some 240,000 clones; roughly a tenth are singletons. Sequencing used central memory CD4+ T cells from blood. The origin of the receptors is a young man in good health. Each CDR3 is given with its conserved first and last residue. The D gene is left open where the match is weak. Size is omitted from some rows. Given values are once, few, many or a class for expanded clones.

J,V,D,size,DNA,CDR3
TRBJ2-5,TRBV5-1,-,-,TGCGCCAGCAGCTTGGAAGGGGCCGCAGAGACCCAGTACTTC,CASSLEGAAETQYF
TRBJ2-3,TRBV7-2,TRBD2,-,TGTGCCAGCAGCACCAGTCCCTTAGCGGGGTGGGCGAATACGCAGTATTTT,CASSTSPLAGWANTQYF
TRBJ2-2,TRBV29-1,-,few,TGCAGCTCATCCCGGGACACTAACACCGGGGAGCTGTTTTTT,CSSSRDTNTGELFF
TRBJ2-4,TRBV11-2,TRBD1,-,TGTGCCAGCAGCTTAACCCTCGGACAGGACATTCAGTACTTC,CASSLTLGQDIQYF
TRBJ1-5,TRBV5-1,-,many,TGCGCCAGCAGCTCCCATGGCAATCAGCCCCAGCATTTT,CASSSHGNQPQHF
TRBJ2-1,TRBV10-3,TRBD1,many,TGTGCCATCAGAAAGACAGGGAATGACTACAATGAGCAGTTCTTC,CAIRKTGNDYNEQFF
TRBJ2-7,TRBV28,TRBD2,-,TGTGCCAGCAGTTCTGGACTAGCCGCATCAAGATCGTACTTC,CASSSGLAASRSYF
TRBJ1-1,TRBV28,-,few,TGTGCCAGCAGTTCCCCAGGGGTAAGGACTGAAGCTTTCTTT,CASSSPGVRTEAFF
TRBJ1-1,TRBV29-1,-,many,TGCAGCGTGAGTTTGGGGCTCCCTGAAGCTTTCTTT,CSVSLGLPEAFF
TRBJ2-1,TRBV7-3,TRBD1,few,TGTGCCAGCAGCTTATTAGGGGGCTCAAGCTCCTACAATGAGCAGTTCTTC,CASSLLGGSSSYNEQFF
TRBJ2-1,TRBV5-5,-,few,TGTGCCAGCAGCTTGGTGATCTTAAGGGGCAATTACAATGAGCAGTTCTTC,CASSLVILRGNYNEQFF